This TCR beta chain was identified in a study of T cell repertoires in cytomegalovirus infection. Study-level information: The authors relied on CMV epitopes, both recently identified HLA-C-restricted and well-studied HLA-B-restricted. CMV infection and matching HLA type were both indicated by public TCR beta signatures.

One entry per CDR3 protein, called by TCRdb with MiXCR from the reads. Among some 220,000 distinct CDR3 sequences listed, roughly two fifths were seen once. About this clonotype itself: Its antigen remains unidentified.

Between the trimmed V and J ends, which lost 1 base and 5 bases, there was a span of 11 bases. Germline CDR1 is SEHNR and CDR2 is FQNEAQ (reference sequence). CDR3 size: 14 residues. The study, taken as a whole, reports: HLA-C-restricted CMV-specific TCR beta clonotypes were dominant in the ex vivo response. Based on cumulative public TCR beta family frequency, carriers of CMV plus the relevant HLA were identified.

The TCR originated in a human donor in good health (CMV status not recorded). Some clones in this sample may be carry-over from other donors' samples. Sequenced material: CD8+ T cells from cultured PBMCs, taken from culture after CMV antigen stimulation. The genes are TRBV7-9 and TRBJ2-5, with D tentatively TRBD2 (5 bases). CDR3 coding DNA: TGTGCCAGCAGCTTAGGACCACTAGGGGAGACCCAGTACTTC. This translates into CASSLGPLGETQYF.